This TCR beta chain was sequenced during a study of cytomegalovirus exposure and HLA in healthy donors. General study findings and limits: Usually a TCR sequence was rare, but some public TCRs were found in many donors. Association of some 18,000 TCR beta sequences with HLA alleles was found at 0.05 false discovery rate in a later analysis. Sequencing probably produced one cluster of sequence variants that were highly shared.

In the PCR, 60 Vbeta and 13 Jbeta primers were used. The method was immunoSEQ multiplex PCR; TCRdb's version includes in-frame clones alone and lacks a portion of them. The profile covers approximately 150,000 clones, with 78% appearing a single time and more than 6% taken by the ten largest. The V gene lost 2 bases and the J gene lost 4 bases, with 3 bases spanning the gap. This CDR3 is built from 11 residues. Germline CDR1 DFQATT, CDR2 SNEGSKA (reference sequence). Comment on this clone: Its matching antigen is unknown.

The TCR comes from a woman in her forties in good health and CMV-seropositive. The specimen sequenced was PBMCs. The V gene is TRBV20-1, the J gene TRBJ2-1; unclear D gene. Here the CDR3 reads CSARQYNEQFF. Here the CDR3 DNA reads TGCAGTGCTAGACAATACAATGAGCAGTTCTTC.